The clone carrying this T cell receptor beta chain has at least ten counts. Losses at the gene ends were 6 bases for V and 1 base for J; bases not matched to a gene: 9. The CDR3 is made up of 16 amino acids. TCRdb re-analysed the RACE reads in MiXCR, keeping a single row per CDR3 protein. The sample carries about 90,000 distinct CDR3 sequences, roughly 11% recorded once. These data are taken from a study of human T cells and chemical hapten exposure. Time point here: patch test 3, about 24 weeks after DPC sensitization. This sample's treatment: therapeutic diphenylcyclopropenone sensitization with weekly scalp DPC.

J is TRBJ2-4 and V is TRBV12-3 or TRBV12-4; TRBD1 aligns across 7 bases. The source is a woman aged 25 to 39 with alopecia areata. Some clones in this sample may be carry-over from other donors' samples. The sample consisted of whole blood, taken in connection with sensitization to the hapten diphenylcyclopropenone (DPC). The chain's CDR3 is CASRRDRDGAKNIQYF. The CDR3 coding sequence is TGTGCCAGCAGACGTGACAGGGATGGGGCCAAAAACATTCAGTACTTC.